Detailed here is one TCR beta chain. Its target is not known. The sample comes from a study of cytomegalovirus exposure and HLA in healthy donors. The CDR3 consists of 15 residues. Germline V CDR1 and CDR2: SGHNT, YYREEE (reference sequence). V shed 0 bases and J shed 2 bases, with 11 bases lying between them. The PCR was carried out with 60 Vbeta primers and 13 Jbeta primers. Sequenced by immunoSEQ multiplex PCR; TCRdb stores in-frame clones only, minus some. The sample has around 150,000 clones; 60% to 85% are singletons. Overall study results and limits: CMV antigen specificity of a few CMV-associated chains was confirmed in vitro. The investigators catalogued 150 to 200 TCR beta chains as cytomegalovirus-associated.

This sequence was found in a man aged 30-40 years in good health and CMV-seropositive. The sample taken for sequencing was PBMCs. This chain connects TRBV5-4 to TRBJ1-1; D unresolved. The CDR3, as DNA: TGTGCCAGCAGCTTGGCCACCGCGGGTAACACTGAAGCTTTCTTT. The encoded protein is CASSLATAGNTEAFF. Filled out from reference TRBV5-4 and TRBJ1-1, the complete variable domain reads ETGVTQSPTHLIKTRGQQVTLRCSSQSGHNTVSWYQQALGQGPQFIFQYYREEENGRGNFPPRFSGLQFPNYSSELNVNALELDDSALYLCASSLATAGNTEAFFGQGTRLTVV.